This is a list of T cell receptor beta chains from one sample in a study of OX40 agonist ivuxolimab in advanced cancers. TCRdb's table, derived via immunoSEQ multiplex PCR, lists solely in-frame clones and lacks some. This table holds tens of thousands of clones, 80% to 90% found once. The sample in question was CD4+ or CD8+ T cells sorted from blood, obtained in a trial of the OX40 agonist ivuxolimab. These TCRs come from an adult with an advanced solid tumor such as melanoma, head and neck, liver or kidney cancer. Each CDR3 is given with its conserved first and last residue. A D gene is named only where the DNA matches it firmly. The size field is filled for only some rows; it gives once, few, many or a size class.

clone_size j_call v_call d_call cdr3_aa cdr3_nt
- TRBJ1-3 TRBV6-1 - CASSESAVSGNTIYF TGTGCCAGCAGTGAATCGGCCGTCTCTGGAAACACCATATATTTT
- TRBJ2-7 TRBV7-9 TRBD2 CASSSSTGTSGRERYEQYF TGTGCCAGCAGCTCCTCGACCGGGACTAGCGGGAGGGAGAGATACGAGCAGTACTTC
- TRBJ2-7 TRBV5-4 - CASSPNRDRMYEQYF TGTGCCAGCAGCCCTAACAGGGACCGCATGTACGAGCAGTACTTC
- TRBJ2-7 TRBV30 - CAWELDSSYEQYF TGTGCCTGGGAATTGGACAGCTCCTACGAGCAGTACTTC
- TRBJ1-1 TRBV27 TRBD1 CASSLEAGGTEAFF TGTGCCAGCAGTTTAGAGGCAGGGGGCACTGAAGCTTTCTTT
- TRBJ1-2 TRBV7-9 TRBD1 CASSSDRGRRNYGYTF TGTGCCAGCAGTTCGGACAGGGGGCGTCGGAACTATGGCTACACCTTC
- TRBJ2-3 TRBV27 - CASSLGAGPSYTDTQYF TGTGCCAGCAGTTTAGGGGCGGGACCAAGCTACACAGATACGCAGTATTTT
once TRBJ1-1 TRBV5-6 - CASSSMVNTEAFF TGTGCCAGCAGCTCAATGGTCAACACTGAAGCTTTCTTT
- TRBJ2-1 TRBV25-1 TRBD1 CASSEITGGAYNEQFF TGTGCCAGCAGTGAGATAACAGGGGGAGCCTACAATGAGCAGTTCTTC
- TRBJ2-7 TRBV27 - CASSKTGPGAYEQYF TGTGCCAGCAGCAAGACAGGCCCGGGAGCTTACGAGCAGTACTTC
- TRBJ2-3 TRBV9 TRBD2 CASSVEISGTDTQYF TGTGCCAGCAGCGTAGAGATTAGCGGGACAGATACGCAGTATTTT
once TRBJ1-2 TRBV2 TRBD1 CASSEPPGDRGPYGYTF TGTGCCAGCAGTGAACCTCCAGGGGACAGGGGACCTTATGGCTACACCTTC
- TRBJ2-1 TRBV4-3 - CASSQFAGGSNEQFF TGCGCCAGCAGCCAATTCGCCGGAGGGTCTAATGAGCAGTTCTTC
- TRBJ1-1 TRBV13 TRBD1 CASSRGQGYGGAFF TGTGCCAGCAGCCGCGGACAGGGGTACGGCGGAGCTTTCTTT
- TRBJ2-7 TRBV28 TRBD1 CASSDTRGHGYEQYF TGTGCCAGCAGTGATACCAGGGGGCATGGCTACGAGCAGTACTTC
- TRBJ2-5 TRBV6-6 TRBD2 CASSYSSGGASETQYF TGTGCCAGCAGTTACTCTAGCGGGGGGGCCAGCGAGACCCAGTACTTC
- TRBJ1-4 TRBV2 - CASEGEGINEKLFF TGTGCCAGCGAGGGAGAGGGTATTAATGAAAAACTGTTTTTT
- TRBJ2-7 TRBV7-8 - CASSFSHEQYF TGTGCCAGCAGCTTCTCCCACGAGCAGTACTTC
- TRBJ1-1 TRBV7-9 - CASSLRGTGNTEAFF TGTGCCAGCAGCTTAAGGGGGACGGGGAACACTGAAGCTTTCTTT
- TRBJ1-1 TRBV2 - CASSETRQVLTNTEAFF TGTGCCAGCAGTGAAACAAGACAGGTCCTGACGAACACTGAAGCTTTCTTT
few TRBJ1-2 TRBV19 - CASNPRLTINGYTF TGTGCCAGTAACCCGCGTCTGACAATTAATGGCTACACCTTC
once TRBJ2-4 TRBV7-3 TRBD1 CASSVQGDKNIQYF TGTGCCAGCAGCGTCCAGGGGGACAAAAACATTCAGTACTTC
- TRBJ2-7 TRBV6-5 - CASSYSKGSLYEQYF TGTGCCAGCAGTTACTCGAAAGGGAGTCTCTACGAGCAGTACTTC
- TRBJ2-5 TRBV10-3 - CAISGGGPEAQETQYF TGTGCCATCAGTGGGGGAGGACCCGAGGCCCAAGAGACCCAGTACTTC
- TRBJ1-2 TRBV27 - CASSFGTANYGYTF TGTGCCAGCAGTTTTGGGACCGCAAACTATGGCTACACCTTC
once TRBJ2-7 TRBV5-6 - CASSPPGIYEQYF TGTGCCAGCAGTCCCCCCGGGATTTACGAGCAGTACTTC
- TRBJ2-3 TRBV7-2 TRBD2 CASSFHSGETDTQYF TGTGCCAGCAGCTTTCATAGCGGGGAGACAGATACGCAGTATTTT
- TRBJ2-7 TRBV11-3 - CASSSLSYEQYF TGTGCCAGCAGCTCCCTCTCCTACGAGCAGTACTTC
- TRBJ1-1 TRBV6-5 - CASSYSAGRTEAFF TGTGCCAGCAGTTACTCGGCAGGGAGGACTGAAGCTTTCTTT
once TRBJ2-7 TRBV6-1 - CASRWGDYEQYF TGTGCCAGCAGATGGGGAGACTACGAGCAGTACTTC
- TRBJ2-7 TRBV30 - CAWSASYEQYF TGTGCCTGGAGTGCTAGCTACGAGCAGTACTTC
- TRBJ2-7 TRBV7-9 - CASSGWDTYEQYF TGTGCCAGCAGTGGATGGGACACTTACGAGCAGTACTTC
- TRBJ1-1 TRBV6-5 TRBD1 CASSITGQGEAFF TGTGCCAGTAGTATAACCGGACAGGGAGAAGCTTTCTTT
once TRBJ2-3 TRBV6-5 TRBD2 CASSYVGGGTTDTQYF TGTGCCAGCAGTTACGTCGGCGGGGGTACCACAGATACGCAGTATTTT
- TRBJ2-7 TRBV7-2 TRBD2 CASSLVAGAPYEQYF TGTGCCAGCAGCTTAGTAGCGGGAGCGCCCTACGAGCAGTACTTC
- TRBJ1-1 TRBV7-9 - CASSLGHGNTEAFF TGTGCCAGCAGCCTTGGACACGGGAACACTGAAGCTTTCTTT